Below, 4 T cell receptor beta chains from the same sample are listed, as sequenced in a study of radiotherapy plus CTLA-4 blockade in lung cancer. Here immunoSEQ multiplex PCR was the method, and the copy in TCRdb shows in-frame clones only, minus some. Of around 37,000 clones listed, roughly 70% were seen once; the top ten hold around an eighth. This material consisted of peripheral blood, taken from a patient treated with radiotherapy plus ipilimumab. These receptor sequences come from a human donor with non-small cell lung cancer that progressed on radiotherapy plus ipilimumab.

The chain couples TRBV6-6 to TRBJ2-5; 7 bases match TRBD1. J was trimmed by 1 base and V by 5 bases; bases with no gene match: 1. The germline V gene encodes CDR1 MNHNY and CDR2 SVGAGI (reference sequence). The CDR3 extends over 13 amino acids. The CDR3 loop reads CASSRQGQETQYF. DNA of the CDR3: TGTGCCAGCAGTCGACAGGGCCAAGAGACCCAGTACTTC.

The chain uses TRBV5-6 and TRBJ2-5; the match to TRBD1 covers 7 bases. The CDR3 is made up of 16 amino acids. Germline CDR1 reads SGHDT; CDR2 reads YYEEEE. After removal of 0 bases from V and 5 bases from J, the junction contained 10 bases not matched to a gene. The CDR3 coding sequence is TGTGCCAGCAGCTTGGCGGGACAGAACGATCGGGAGACCCAGTACTTC. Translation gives CASSLAGQNDRETQYF. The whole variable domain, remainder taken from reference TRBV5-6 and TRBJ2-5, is DAGVTQSPTHLIKTRGQQVTLRCSPKSGHDTVSWYQQALGQGPQFIFQYYEEEERQRGNFPDRFSGHQFPNYSSELNVNALLLGDSALYLCASSLAGQNDRETQYFGPGTRLLVL.

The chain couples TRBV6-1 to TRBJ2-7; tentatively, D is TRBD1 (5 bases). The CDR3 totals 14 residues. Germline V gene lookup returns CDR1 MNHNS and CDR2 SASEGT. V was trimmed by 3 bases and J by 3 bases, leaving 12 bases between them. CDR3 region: CASSDLAGNYEQYF. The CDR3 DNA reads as TGTGCCAGCAGTGATCTTGCAGGGAACTACGAGCAGTACTTC.

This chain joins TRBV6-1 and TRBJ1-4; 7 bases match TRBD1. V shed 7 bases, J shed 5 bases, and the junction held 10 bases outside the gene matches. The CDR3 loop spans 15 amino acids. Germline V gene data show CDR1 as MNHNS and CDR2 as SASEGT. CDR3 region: CASNSNGRGNEKLFF. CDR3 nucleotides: TGTGCCAGCAATTCTAATGGCAGGGGGAATGAAAAACTGTTTTTT.